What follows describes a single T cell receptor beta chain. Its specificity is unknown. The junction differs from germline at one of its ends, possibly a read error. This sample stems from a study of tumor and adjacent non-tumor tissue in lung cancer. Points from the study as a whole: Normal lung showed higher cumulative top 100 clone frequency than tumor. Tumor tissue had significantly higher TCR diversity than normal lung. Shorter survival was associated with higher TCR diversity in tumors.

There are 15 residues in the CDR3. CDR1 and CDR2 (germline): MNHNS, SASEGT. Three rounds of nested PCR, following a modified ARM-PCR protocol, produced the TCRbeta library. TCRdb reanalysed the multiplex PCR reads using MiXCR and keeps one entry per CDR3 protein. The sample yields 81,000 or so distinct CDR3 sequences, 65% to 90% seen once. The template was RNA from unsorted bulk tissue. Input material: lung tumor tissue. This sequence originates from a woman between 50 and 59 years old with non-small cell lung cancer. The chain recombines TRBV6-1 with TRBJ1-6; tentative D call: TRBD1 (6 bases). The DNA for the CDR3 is TGTGCCAGCAGTGAACAGGGGTCGAATATTTCACCCCTACACTTT. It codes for CASSEQGSNISPLHF.